These T cell receptor beta chains were read from a single sample in a study of blood T cell repertoires in COVID-19. Data came from immunoSEQ multiplex PCR; TCRdb stores just in-frame clones and leaves some out. The sample carries approximately 400,000 clones, about 87% recorded once. The sample comprised peripheral blood. The receptors were sampled from a woman between 45 and 60 years old with COVID-19, enrolled during active disease. CDR3s include the opening cysteine and the closing phenylalanine or tryptophan. Fields, in order: J gene, clone size, D gene, CDR3 length, V gene, CDR3 DNA, CDR3 protein. D genes are given only for firm matches. For some rows the clone size is stated as once, few or many, or as a class when expanded; others skip it.

J: TRBJ1-4
size: -
D: -
length: 15
V: TRBV7-2
DNA: TGTGCCAGCAGCTTAGGGGCAGGGGAGGGTGAAAAACTGTTTTTT
CDR3: CASSLGAGEGEKLFF

J: TRBJ1-4
size: -
D: TRBD1
length: 15
V: TRBV30
DNA: TGTGCCTGGAGACAGGGGGCATCAACTAATGAAAAACTGTTTTTT
CDR3: CAWRQGASTNEKLFF

J: TRBJ2-3
size: -
D: TRBD2
length: 16
V: TRBV9
DNA: TGTGCCAGCAGCGTTGGGGGGGGAGCGGGCACAGATACGCAGTATTTT
CDR3: CASSVGGGAGTDTQYF

J: TRBJ2-7
size: -
D: TRBD2
length: 15
V: TRBV7-9
DNA: TGTGCCAGCAGCTCTCCGGGGGGTCGGTTAAACGAGCAGTACTTC
CDR3: CASSSPGGRLNEQYF

J: TRBJ1-6
size: -
D: TRBD1
length: 14
V: TRBV28
DNA: TGTGCCAGCAGTTCCGGGACAGTAAATTCACCCCTCCACTTT
CDR3: CASSSGTVNSPLHF

J: TRBJ1-1
size: few
D: -
length: 14
V: TRBV9
DNA: TGTGCCAGCAGCGTGTCCAGGGGTGCCACTGAAGCTTTCTTT
CDR3: CASSVSRGATEAFF

J: TRBJ2-2
size: once
D: -
length: 14
V: TRBV29-1
DNA: TGCAGCGTTGGGAGAGGGACTAACACCGGGGAGCTGTTTTTT
CDR3: CSVGRGTNTGELFF

J: TRBJ2-7
size: -
D: TRBD1
length: 15
V: TRBV4-1
DNA: TGCGCCAGCAGCAAAGGACAGGGCCTTACCTACGAGCAGTACTTC
CDR3: CASSKGQGLTYEQYF

J: TRBJ2-2
size: -
D: TRBD1
length: 15
V: TRBV18
DNA: TGTGCCAGCTCACCCCTCGGACAGGACACCGGGGAGCTGTTTTTT
CDR3: CASSPLGQDTGELFF

J: TRBJ2-1
size: once
D: TRBD2
length: 19
V: TRBV11-2
DNA: TGTGCCAGCAGCCACGAGGGAGCGTTAGGCGGGGGGGTATACAATGAGCAGTTCTTC
CDR3: CASSHEGALGGGVYNEQFF

J: TRBJ2-6
size: -
D: TRBD1
length: 17
V: TRBV5-1
DNA: TGCGCCAGCAGCTTCCAGGGACAGGGGACCGGGGCCAACGTCCTGACTTTC
CDR3: CASSFQGQGTGANVLTF

J: TRBJ1-1
size: -
D: -
length: 15
V: TRBV5-1
DNA: TGCGCCAGCAGCTTTGGTCAAACGGGTAACACTGAAGCTTTCTTT
CDR3: CASSFGQTGNTEAFF

J: TRBJ1-1
size: -
D: TRBD1
length: 14
V: TRBV9
DNA: TGTGCCAGCAGCGTAGAGGGACAGGGGACTGAAGCTTTCTTT
CDR3: CASSVEGQGTEAFF

J: TRBJ1-3
size: -
D: -
length: 14
V: TRBV10-3
DNA: TGTGCCATCAGTGCCCCAGGGTCTGGAAACACCATATATTTT
CDR3: CAISAPGSGNTIYF

J: TRBJ1-3
size: -
D: -
length: 15
V: TRBV13
DNA: TGTGCCAGCAGCTTAGCTACCGGGGGAGGAAACACCATATATTTT
CDR3: CASSLATGGGNTIYF

J: TRBJ2-7
size: -
D: -
length: 13
V: TRBV6-5
DNA: TGTGCCAGCTGGTCCGGGGAACGCTACGAGCAGTACTTC
CDR3: CASWSGERYEQYF

J: TRBJ1-2
size: -
D: -
length: 12
V: TRBV20-1
DNA: TGCAGTGCTAGTTTTCAGGGATATGGCTACACCTTC
CDR3: CSASFQGYGYTF

J: TRBJ2-2
size: -
D: -
length: 15
V: TRBV5-4
DNA: TGTGCCAGCAGCTGGGCACAGAGAAACACCGGGGAGCTGTTTTTT
CDR3: CASSWAQRNTGELFF

J: TRBJ1-2
size: -
D: TRBD1
length: 14
V: TRBV4-1
DNA: TGCGCCAGCAGTCCGACAGGGCCTGGTTCTGGCTACACCTTC
CDR3: CASSPTGPGSGYTF

J: TRBJ2-7
size: -
D: TRBD2
length: 15
V: TRBV5-1
DNA: TGCGCCAGCAGCCTTACGGGAGGGGGCTCCTACGAGCAGTACTTC
CDR3: CASSLTGGGSYEQYF

J: TRBJ1-6
size: -
D: -
length: 17
V: TRBV27
DNA: TGTGCCAGCAGTTTAGGGGTTGGGGCGACAGGAAATTCACCCCTCCACTTT
CDR3: CASSLGVGATGNSPLHF

J: TRBJ2-3
size: -
D: TRBD2
length: 20
V: TRBV10-2
DNA: TGCGCCAGCAAGGGGAGGACCGGGACTAGCGGGGGGGTGGCCCCCGATACGCAGTATTTT
CDR3: CASKGRTGTSGGVAPDTQYF

J: TRBJ1-1
size: -
D: TRBD1
length: 14
V: TRBV18
DNA: TGTGCCAGCTCACCAGGGGACAGGGTGACTGAAGCTTTCTTT
CDR3: CASSPGDRVTEAFF

J: TRBJ2-7
size: -
D: TRBD1
length: 13
V: TRBV12-3/TRBV12-4
DNA: TGTGCCAGCAGTCCGGCCGGGACAGGCGAGCAGTACTTC
CDR3: CASSPAGTGEQYF

J: TRBJ1-1
size: once
D: -
length: 13
V: TRBV27
DNA: TGTGCCAGCTGGCGGACGGGGAGCACTGAAGCTTTCTTT
CDR3: CASWRTGSTEAFF

J: TRBJ2-3
size: -
D: -
length: 13
V: TRBV27
DNA: TGTGCCAGCGCTGGACAGATAACAGATACGCAGTATTTT
CDR3: CASAGQITDTQYF

J: TRBJ2-1
size: -
D: -
length: 16
V: TRBV9
DNA: TGTGCCAGCAGCGTAGGACAGCCTAGCTCCTACAATGAGCAGTTCTTC
CDR3: CASSVGQPSSYNEQFF

J: TRBJ1-3
size: -
D: -
length: 15
V: TRBV5-1
DNA: TGCGCCAGCAGCTTGGGTGGAGGCCGTGGAAACACCATATATTTT
CDR3: CASSLGGGRGNTIYF

J: TRBJ2-1
size: once
D: -
length: 14
V: TRBV7-2
DNA: TGTGCCAGCAGCTTAGTCAGGGTTCAGAATGAGCAGTTCTTC
CDR3: CASSLVRVQNEQFF

J: TRBJ2-3
size: -
D: -
length: 13
V: TRBV6-5
DNA: TGTGCCAGCAGTTACTCGGAGGGAGATACGCAGTATTTT
CDR3: CASSYSEGDTQYF

J: TRBJ1-1
size: few
D: -
length: 16
V: TRBV28
DNA: TGTGCCAGCAGCTCAAACAGGGTTAGGGGGAACACTGAAGCTTTCTTT
CDR3: CASSSNRVRGNTEAFF

J: TRBJ2-3
size: -
D: TRBD2
length: 16
V: TRBV19
DNA: TGTGCCAGTAGTAGGACTAGCGGGCCTCTCACAGATACGCAGTATTTT
CDR3: CASSRTSGPLTDTQYF

J: TRBJ1-2
size: -
D: -
length: 14
V: TRBV5-1
DNA: TGCGCCAGCAGCTTGGGGGGGCTTTCCAATGGCTACACCTTC
CDR3: CASSLGGLSNGYTF

J: TRBJ2-5
size: -
D: TRBD2
length: 13
V: TRBV18
DNA: TGTGCCAGCCAAGCGGGGGGTCATGAGACCCAGTACTTC
CDR3: CASQAGGHETQYF

J: TRBJ2-2
size: -
D: -
length: 16
V: TRBV21-1
DNA: TGTGCCAGTCTACCTACCGGAGACGGGGGAGGCGGGGAGCTGTTTTTT
CDR3: CASLPTGDGGGGELFF

J: TRBJ1-6
size: -
D: -
length: 16
V: TRBV6-5
DNA: TGTGCCAGCAGTTATGACTCCAGGGGAACGGATTCACCCCTCCACTTT
CDR3: CASSYDSRGTDSPLHF

J: TRBJ2-4
size: -
D: TRBD2
length: 18
V: TRBV5-1
DNA: TGCGCCAGCAGCTTGGCCAGCGGGGGCGGTCTAGCCAAAAACATTCAGTACTTC
CDR3: CASSLASGGGLAKNIQYF

J: TRBJ2-3
size: -
D: TRBD2
length: 16
V: TRBV9
DNA: TGTGCCAGCAGCGTATCCGGGACTAGCGGGGCAGATACGCAGTATTTT
CDR3: CASSVSGTSGADTQYF

J: TRBJ1-3
size: -
D: -
length: 14
V: TRBV28
DNA: TGTGCCAGCACCTCGGACACGCCAGGAAACACCATATATTTT
CDR3: CASTSDTPGNTIYF

J: TRBJ2-1
size: -
D: -
length: 16
V: TRBV4-2
DNA: TGTGCCAGCAGCCAAGATCCCGGGGTTGCCTACAATGAGCAGTTCTTC
CDR3: CASSQDPGVAYNEQFF

J: TRBJ1-2
size: -
D: TRBD1
length: 16
V: TRBV24-1
DNA: TGTGCCACCACTATGGTTACAGGGGCCCCAGGGGATGGCTACACCTTC
CDR3: CATTMVTGAPGDGYTF

J: TRBJ1-1
size: once
D: -
length: 13
V: TRBV7-7
DNA: TGTGCCAGCAGTTTCAGTTTGAACACTGAAGCTTTCTTT
CDR3: CASSFSLNTEAFF

J: TRBJ2-5
size: -
D: -
length: 13
V: TRBV27
DNA: TGTGCCAGCAGTTTTGTTGGGGCCGAGACCCAGTACTTC
CDR3: CASSFVGAETQYF

J: TRBJ2-7
size: -
D: -
length: 15
V: TRBV4-2
DNA: TGTGCCAGCAGCCAAGATAGGGGGAGCACCTACGAGCAGTACTTC
CDR3: CASSQDRGSTYEQYF

J: TRBJ1-5
size: -
D: TRBD1
length: 17
V: TRBV28
DNA: TGTGCCAGCAGTTCCGTCGGGACAGGTTATAGCAATCAGCCCCAGCATTTT
CDR3: CASSSVGTGYSNQPQHF

J: TRBJ1-1
size: -
D: -
length: 15
V: TRBV5-6
DNA: TGTGCCAGCAGCTCTTCACTTCAACTTTCCACTGAAGCTTTCTTT
CDR3: CASSSSLQLSTEAFF

J: TRBJ2-6
size: -
D: TRBD1
length: 18
V: TRBV18
DNA: TGTGCCAGCTCGCCTGACAGGGTAGGGACCTCTGGGGCCAACGTCCTGACTTTC
CDR3: CASSPDRVGTSGANVLTF

J: TRBJ2-7
size: -
D: -
length: 13
V: TRBV6-5
DNA: TGTGCCAGCAGTCGTCATGACAGCTACGAGCAGTACTTC
CDR3: CASSRHDSYEQYF

J: TRBJ2-7
size: -
D: TRBD1
length: 15
V: TRBV29-1
DNA: TGCAGCGTTGAAGGCTCGGGACAGGGTAAGGACGAGCAGTACTTC
CDR3: CSVEGSGQGKDEQYF

J: TRBJ1-5
size: -
D: -
length: 13
V: TRBV27
DNA: TGTGCCAGCAGTAGGTGGGGGGATCAGCCCCAGCATTTT
CDR3: CASSRWGDQPQHF

J: TRBJ2-1
size: -
D: -
length: 18
V: TRBV4-1
DNA: TGCGCCAGCAGCCAAGATACGATCGCCCCAGGGGAAGGGGATGAGCAGTTCTTC
CDR3: CASSQDTIAPGEGDEQFF

J: TRBJ2-3
size: -
D: TRBD2
length: 14
V: TRBV5-1
DNA: TGCGCCAGCAACCCCGGAGGGAGGGCAGATACGCAGTATTTT
CDR3: CASNPGGRADTQYF

J: TRBJ1-5
size: few
D: TRBD1
length: 15
V: TRBV19
DNA: TGTGCCAGTAGTATGGCGGACAGGGGTAGCCAGCCCCAGCATTTT
CDR3: CASSMADRGSQPQHF

J: TRBJ1-1
size: -
D: TRBD1
length: 16
V: TRBV27
DNA: TGTGCCAGCACCCAAAGGAAAGGGGGCGCGGGCACTGAAGCTTTCTTT
CDR3: CASTQRKGGAGTEAFF

J: TRBJ2-5
size: -
D: -
length: 14
V: TRBV10-2
DNA: TGCGCCAGCAGTCGGAGGGGGCTTCAGGAGACCCAGTACTTC
CDR3: CASSRRGLQETQYF

J: TRBJ1-6
size: -
D: -
length: 14
V: TRBV25-1
DNA: TGTGCCAGCAGTGAATTCAGGGAATCTTCACCCCTCCACTTT
CDR3: CASSEFRESSPLHF

J: TRBJ2-7
size: -
D: TRBD1
length: 14
V: TRBV28
DNA: TGTGCCAGCAGTTTATGGCAGGGGGCCCGCAAGCAGTACTTC
CDR3: CASSLWQGARKQYF

J: TRBJ1-4
size: once
D: -
length: 14
V: TRBV7-9
DNA: TGTGCCAGCAGCTTTTCGACTTTTAATGAAAAACTGTTTTTT
CDR3: CASSFSTFNEKLFF